The TCR beta chain under discussion was sequenced for a study of blood T cell repertoires in COVID-19. Study-wide context: Both acute and convalescent COVID-19 samples were obtained from the United States, Italy and Spain. In each case, the material was cDNA or gDNA derived from T cells, B-cell-depleted T cells, or PBMCs.

This CDR3 contains 15 residues. From germline, CDR1 is SGHAT and CDR2 FQNNGV. V shed 4 bases and J 5 bases; nucleotides not matched to a gene: 7. Methods used by the authors: Using reference gene primer amplification, nucleated cell counts were estimated. Libraries were prepared by immunoSEQ multiplex PCR; TCRdb keeps only in-frame clonotypes and omits some of them. The DNA gave D and trimming, while V, J and clone size come from that table. The profile shows around 120,000 clones, more than 90% of them singletons. This receptor was taken from a middle-aged man with active COVID-19. The sequenced sample consisted of peripheral blood. The J gene is TRBJ1-4, the V gene TRBV11-2; 7 nucleotides agree with TRBD1. DNA for the CDR3: TGTGCCAGCAGCTCCCTCCGGGACAGAAATGAAAAACTGTTTTTT. The encoded protein is CASSSLRDRNEKLFF.